This T cell receptor (beta chain) comes out of a study of identical twins. The study's findings and limits: Insertion counts were lower in abundant cord blood beta clonotypes, a trend that memory repertoires did not show. Modeled out-of-frame TCR alpha sharing in monozygotic twins fell below observed levels.

About this clonotype: Its antigen is unidentified.

TCRdb independently ran MiXCR on the 5' RACE reads; one entry per CDR3 protein. Of over 250,000 distinct CDR3 sequences detected, roughly 9% appear once; the ten largest clones hold roughly 7%. Germline V gene lookup returns CDR1 MNHEY and CDR2 SVGAGI. V lost 1 base, J lost 2 bases, and 8 bases stayed unmatched. CDR3 size: 17 residues. This sample was shared with a second study, whose subject was yellow fever vaccine responses in identical twins. According to that study: Twins reportedly showed a vaccine T cell response that seemed partly convergent and partly personalized.

The source is a woman aged 18 to 35 in good health. This chain uses TRBV6-5 with TRBJ2-3; 8 nucleotides line up with TRBD2. The specimen was CD8+ T cells sorted from blood. The CDR3 loop is CASSYFSGGAFTDTQYF. The CDR3 DNA reads as TGTGCCAGCAGTTACTTTTCGGGGGGGGCCTTCACAGATACGCAGTATTTT.